This T cell receptor beta chain derives from a study of blood T cell repertoires in COVID-19. Looking at the study overall: Both acute and convalescent COVID-19 samples were obtained from the United States, Italy and Spain. PBMCs, B-cell-depleted T cells, or T cells provided the cDNA or gDNA that made up the material.

Seattle cases were enrolled at active infection and followed longitudinally. The CDR3 spans 13 residues. Trimming removed 7 bases from V and 1 base from J, with 10 bases in between. Germline V gives CDR1 LGHDT, CDR2 YNNKEL (reference sequence). Original processing notes: The assay estimated nucleated cells by amplifying reference gene primers. The repertoire was sequenced with immunoSEQ multiplex PCR; TCRdb's copy has only in-frame clones and lacks some. For V, J and clone size, that table is used; D and trimming come from the DNA. The top ten clones hold roughly 2.2% of a sample with a few hundred thousand clones, almost 85% of them seen once.

The chain has TRBV3-1 (or the pseudogene TRBV3-2) and TRBJ2-5; maybe TRBD2 (6 bases). This receptor was obtained from a woman aged 70-85 years with COVID-19, enrolled during active disease. Sample: peripheral blood. The CDR3 DNA follows: TGTGCCAGCACCCGGACTACCCAAGAGACCCAGTACTTC. This encodes CASTRTTQETQYF.